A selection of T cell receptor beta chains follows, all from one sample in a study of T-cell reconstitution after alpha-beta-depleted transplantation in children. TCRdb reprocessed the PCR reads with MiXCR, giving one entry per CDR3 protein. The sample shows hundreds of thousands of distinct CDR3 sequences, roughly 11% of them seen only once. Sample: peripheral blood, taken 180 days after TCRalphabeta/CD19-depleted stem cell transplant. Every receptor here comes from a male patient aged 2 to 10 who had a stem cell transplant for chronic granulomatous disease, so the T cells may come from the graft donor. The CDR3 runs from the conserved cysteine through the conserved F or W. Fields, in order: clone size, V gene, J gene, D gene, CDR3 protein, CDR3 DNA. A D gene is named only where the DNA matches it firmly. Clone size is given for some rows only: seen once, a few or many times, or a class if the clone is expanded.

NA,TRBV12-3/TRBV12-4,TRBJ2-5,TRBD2,CASTLGREWSQETQYF,TGTGCCAGCACCCTGGGGCGGGAGTGGAGCCAAGAGACCCAGTACTTC
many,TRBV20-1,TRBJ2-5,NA,CSARGAIGETQYF,TGCAGTGCTAGAGGGGCGATTGGGGAGACCCAGTACTTC
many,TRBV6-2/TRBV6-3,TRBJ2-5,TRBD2,CASRRGLAGGHQETQYF,TGTGCCAGCAGAAGGGGACTAGCGGGGGGCCATCAAGAGACCCAGTACTTC
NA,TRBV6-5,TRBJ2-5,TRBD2,CASSYIASGSGETQYF,TGTGCCAGCAGTTACATTGCTAGCGGGAGTGGCGAGACCCAGTACTTC
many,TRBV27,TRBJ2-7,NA,CASSLNGQFISYEQYF,TGTGCCAGCAGTTTGAACGGGCAGTTCATCTCCTACGAGCAGTACTTC
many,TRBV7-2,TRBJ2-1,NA,CASSLAGIPNEQFF,TGTGCCAGCAGCTTAGCTGGAATACCCAATGAGCAGTTCTTC
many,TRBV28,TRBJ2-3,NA,CASSIPRAHTDTQYF,TGTGCCAGCAGCATACCCAGGGCCCACACAGATACGCAGTATTTT
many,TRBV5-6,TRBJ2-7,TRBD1,CASSHTPTGSYEQYF,TGTGCCAGCAGCCACACACCGACAGGGTCCTACGAGCAGTACTTC
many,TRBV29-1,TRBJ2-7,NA,CSVGDRPYEQYF,TGCAGCGTTGGGGACCGACCCTACGAGCAGTACTTC
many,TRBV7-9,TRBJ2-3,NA,CASSSRQADTQYF,TGTGCCAGCAGTTCAAGACAGGCAGATACGCAGTATTTT
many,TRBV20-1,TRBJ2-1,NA,CSVPDDSNEQFF,TGCAGTGTCCCGGACGATTCCAATGAGCAGTTCTTC
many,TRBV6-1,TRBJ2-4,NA,CASSEAMGGGGKNIQYF,TGTGCCAGCAGTGAAGCGATGGGGGGAGGGGGGAAAAACATTCAGTACTTC
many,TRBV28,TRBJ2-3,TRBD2,CASSPGLAGERDTQYF,TGTGCCAGCAGTCCGGGACTAGCGGGAGAAAGGGATACGCAGTATTTT
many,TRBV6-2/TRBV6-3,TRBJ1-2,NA,CASSYSTASGYGYTF,TGTGCCAGCAGTTACAGTACAGCCTCTGGCTATGGCTACACCTTC
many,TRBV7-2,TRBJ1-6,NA,CASSLTGSPLHF,TGTGCCAGCAGCTTGACGGGTTCACCCCTCCACTTT
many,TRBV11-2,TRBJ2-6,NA,CASSLAGANVLTF,TGTGCCAGCAGCTTAGCTGGGGCCAACGTCCTGACTTTC
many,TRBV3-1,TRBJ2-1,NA,CASSQGQAYNEQFF,TGTGCCAGCAGCCAGGGACAAGCCTACAATGAGCAGTTCTTC
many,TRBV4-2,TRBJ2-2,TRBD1,CASSQDPGQVTGELFF,TGTGCCAGCAGCCAAGACCCGGGACAGGTAACCGGGGAGCTGTTTTTT
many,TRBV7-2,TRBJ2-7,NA,CASSSSGTHYEQYF,TGTGCCAGCAGCTCGTCCGGGACTCACTACGAGCAGTACTTC